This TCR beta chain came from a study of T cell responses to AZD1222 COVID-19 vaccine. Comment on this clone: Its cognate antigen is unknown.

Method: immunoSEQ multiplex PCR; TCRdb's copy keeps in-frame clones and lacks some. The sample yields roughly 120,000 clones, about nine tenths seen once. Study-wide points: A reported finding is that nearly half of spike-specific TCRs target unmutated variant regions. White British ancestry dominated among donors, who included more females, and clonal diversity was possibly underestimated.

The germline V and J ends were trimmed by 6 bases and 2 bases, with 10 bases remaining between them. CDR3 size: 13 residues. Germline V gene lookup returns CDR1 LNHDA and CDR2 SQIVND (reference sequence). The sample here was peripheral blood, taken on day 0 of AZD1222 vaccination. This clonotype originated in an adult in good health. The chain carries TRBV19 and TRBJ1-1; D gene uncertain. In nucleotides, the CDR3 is TGTGCCAGTAGGCTGAGTCTCAACACTGAAGCTTTCTTT. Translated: CASRLSLNTEAFF.